Listed below are T cell receptor beta chains from one sample, sequenced in a study of cytomegalovirus exposure and HLA in healthy donors. The assay was immunoSEQ multiplex PCR, and TCRdb's table has in-frame clones only and misses some. Of 100,000 to 150,000 clones in the sample, around four fifths were seen once. The sample comprised PBMCs. The receptors stem from a man younger than 35 in good health and CMV-seropositive. Both conserved end residues are part of each CDR3. A D gene is named only where the DNA matches it firmly. Clone size is given for some rows only: seen once, a few or many times, or a class if the clone is expanded.

length	D	size	V	J	DNA	CDR3
14	.	.	TRBV6-5	TRBJ1-5	TGTGCCAGCAGTTCGGACGGCTTCCGGGAGGCCCAGCATTTT	CASSSDGFREAQHF
13	TRBD2	.	TRBV7-9	TRBJ2-5	TGTGCCAGCAACGGACTAGCGGGAGAGACCCAGTACTTC	CASNGLAGETQYF
12	.	.	TRBV19	TRBJ1-1	TGTGCCAGTATTCCTCTGAACACTGAAGCTTTCTTT	CASIPLNTEAFF
13	.	.	TRBV29-1	TRBJ1-5	TGCAGCGTTGTGGGGGGAGAGAATCAGCCCCAGCATTTT	CSVVGGENQPQHF
14	.	.	TRBV21-1	TRBJ1-5	TGTGCCAGCAGCAAAGAGGCGGGGATGCAGCCCCAGCATTTT	CASSKEAGMQPQHF
17	.	.	TRBV21-1	TRBJ2-3	TGTGCCAGCAGCGCCCGCGGGGGGTACCCTAGCACAGATACGCAGTATTTT	CASSARGGYPSTDTQYF
16	.	.	TRBV5-1	TRBJ1-5	TGCGCCAGCAGCTCCCACCCTACAGAGAGCAATCAGCCCCAGCATTTT	CASSSHPTESNQPQHF
17	TRBD2	.	TRBV4-1	TRBJ2-3	TGCGCCAGCAGCCAAGACCGTCCCGGGACTAGCGGATCTACGCAGTATTTT	CASSQDRPGTSGSTQYF
15	.	.	TRBV6-5	TRBJ2-1	TGTGCCAGCAGTTACGTACTCATCCCCTACAATGAGCAGTTCTTC	CASSYVLIPYNEQFF
15	.	.	TRBV5-8	TRBJ1-1	TGTGCCAGCAGCTTGGGACAGTTAAAGAACACTGAAGCTTTCTTT	CASSLGQLKNTEAFF
17	TRBD2	.	TRBV5-8	TRBJ2-2	TGTGCCAGCAGCCAACTAGCGGACTGGGAACGGACCGGGGAGCTGTTTTTT	CASSQLADWERTGELFF
13	TRBD1	.	TRBV7-7	TRBJ2-7	TGTGCCAGCAGCCTCGGACAGGTTTCCGAGCAGTACTTC	CASSLGQVSEQYF
17	TRBD1	.	TRBV9	TRBJ1-6	TGTGCCAGCGGCGAAGACTCGCCGGGACAGAGTAATTCACCCCTCCACTTT	CASGEDSPGQSNSPLHF
16	TRBD1	.	TRBV5-6	TRBJ2-2	TGTGCCAGCAGCCTAACCGGACAGGGGGTCACCGGGGAGCTGTTTTTT	CASSLTGQGVTGELFF
16	.	.	TRBV5-6	TRBJ1-2	TGTGCCAGCAGCTTGGGAACGGGGACACCTAACTATGGCAACACCTTC	CASSLGTGTPNYGNTF
14	TRBD1	.	TRBV5-6	TRBJ2-7	TGTGCCAGCAGCAGGACAGGCGTCTTACCCGAGCAGTACTTC	CASSRTGVLPEQYF
17	TRBD2	.	TRBV5-1	TRBJ2-7	TGCGCCAGCAGCACTAGCGGGGGCTGGGGAATACGCCACGAGCAGTACTTC	CASSTSGGWGIRHEQYF
17	TRBD2	.	TRBV2	TRBJ2-1	TGTGCCAGCAATGCCCCAGTAGCGGGGGCGGTCATAGATGAGCAGTTCTTC	CASNAPVAGAVIDEQFF
18	TRBD2	.	TRBV7-3	TRBJ2-3	TGTGCCAGCAGCTTTCCGACGACTAGCGGGGAACTCACAGATACGCAGTATTTT	CASSFPTTSGELTDTQYF
16	.	.	TRBV6-1	TRBJ1-5	TGTGCCAGCAGTGAAGCGGCAGGGGAGAACAATCAGCCCCAGCATTTT	CASSEAAGENNQPQHF
14	TRBD1	.	TRBV5-4	TRBJ2-3	TGTGCCAGCAGCTTGAGGGACAGGGTGGATACGCAGTATTTT	CASSLRDRVDTQYF
12	TRBD1	.	TRBV6-1	TRBJ1-1	TGTGCCACCCCCGGACAGGGCACTGAAGCTTTCTTT	CATPGQGTEAFF
16	.	.	TRBV5-1	TRBJ2-1	TGCGCCAGCAGCTTGAACGCCGGTGGCTCCTACAATGAGCAGTTCTTC	CASSLNAGGSYNEQFF
16	TRBD1	.	TRBV28	TRBJ1-1	TGTGCCAGCAGAAGGGGGGACAGGTTTATGAACACTGAAGCTTTCTTT	CASRRGDRFMNTEAFF
17	TRBD1	.	TRBV18	TRBJ1-4	TGTGCCAGCTCACCTTTGACAGGGCATGCAACTAATGAAAAACTGTTTTTT	CASSPLTGHATNEKLFF
13	.	few	TRBV6-5	TRBJ2-3	TGTGCCAGCAGGACTCTTGTCACAGATACGCAGTATTTT	CASRTLVTDTQYF
17	TRBD1	.	TRBV2	TRBJ2-7	TGTGCCAGCAGTTCGACAGGGGTTAGCTTGCCTTTCAACGAGCAGTACTTC	CASSSTGVSLPFNEQYF
14	TRBD2	.	TRBV27	TRBJ2-7	TGTGCCAGCAGTTCTAGCGGGGGGCAAGGGGAGCAGTACTTC	CASSSSGGQGEQYF
14	TRBD2	.	TRBV5-1	TRBJ2-5	TGCGCCAGCAGCGACGGGGGGGCGCAAGAGACCCAGTACTTC	CASSDGGAQETQYF
15	.	.	TRBV19	TRBJ1-6	TGTGCCAGTAGTGTTACACAGGGCAATAATTCACCCCTCCACTTT	CASSVTQGNNSPLHF
15	TRBD1	.	TRBV19	TRBJ2-2	TGTGCCAGTAGTCCGGGACAGGGCGCACCCGGGGAGCTGTTTTTT	CASSPGQGAPGELFF
17	TRBD2	.	TRBV13	TRBJ2-7	TGTGCCAGCAGCTTAGGCCGATCCCTAGCGGTGAAATACGAGCAGTACTTC	CASSLGRSLAVKYEQYF
14	.	few	TRBV21-1	TRBJ1-5	TGTGCCAGCAGCAAGGAGGGGCCCAGTCAGCCCCAGCATTTT	CASSKEGPSQPQHF
15	TRBD1	.	TRBV14	TRBJ2-5	TGTGCCAGCAGCCACAAGACAGGGGGGAGAGAGACCCAGTACTTC	CASSHKTGGRETQYF
15	TRBD2	.	TRBV5-1	TRBJ2-1	TGCGCCAGCAGCCCCCGTCTAGCGGGGAATAATGAGCAGTTCTTC	CASSPRLAGNNEQFF
15	.	once	TRBV15	TRBJ1-2	TGTGCCACCAGCAAATACAGGGAGACGAACTATGGCTACACCTTC	CATSKYRETNYGYTF
15	TRBD2	.	TRBV19	TRBJ2-7	TGTGCCAGTAGTATAACTAGCGGGGGGGCCTACGAGCAGTACTTC	CASSITSGGAYEQYF
16	TRBD2	.	TRBV5-8	TRBJ2-5	TGTGCCAGCAGCACCGGACTAGCGGGGTACCAAGAGACCCAGTACTTC	CASSTGLAGYQETQYF
14	TRBD1	.	TRBV6-5	TRBJ2-7	TGTGCCAGCAGCCGGGGACAGTCAGCCTACGAGCAGTACTTC	CASSRGQSAYEQYF
12	TRBD1	.	TRBV2	TRBJ1-2	TGTGCCAGCATCTTGACAGGGGATGGCTACACCTTC	CASILTGDGYTF
17	.	.	TRBV9	TRBJ2-3	TGTGCCAGCAGCGCAACCCCCCGGGTCACACACACAGATACGCAGTATTTT	CASSATPRVTHTDTQYF
14	TRBD1	.	TRBV29-1	TRBJ1-1	TGCAGCGTTGAACCCCGACAGGGATGGACTGAAGCTTTCTTT	CSVEPRQGWTEAFF
16	TRBD1	.	TRBV18	TRBJ2-7	TGTGCCAGCTCCTCACCATTCAGGACAGGGGGTCACGAGCAGTACTTC	CASSSPFRTGGHEQYF
16	TRBD1	.	TRBV11-3	TRBJ2-3	TGTGCCAGCAGCTTCACCGGGACAGGGGGCACAGATACGCAGTATTTT	CASSFTGTGGTDTQYF
14	.	.	TRBV11-3	TRBJ1-5	TGTGCCAGCAGCTTAGGGGGAGGGGATCAGCCCCAGCATTTT	CASSLGGGDQPQHF
15	TRBD1	few	TRBV15	TRBJ1-3	TGTGCCACCAGCAGCAGCGACAGGGAGGGAAACACCATATATTTT	CATSSSDREGNTIYF
12	TRBD1	.	TRBV6-5	TRBJ1-1	TGTGCCAGCAGGACTCGGACAGGGGAGGCTTTCTTT	CASRTRTGEAFF
13	.	.	TRBV14	TRBJ2-7	TGTGCCAGCAGCCAAGTTGCGGGGTACGAGCAGTACTTC	CASSQVAGYEQYF
14	TRBD2	.	TRBV30	TRBJ2-2	TGTGCCTGGAGTGTAACGGGGGGGACCGGGGAGCTGTTTTTT	CAWSVTGGTGELFF
14	.	.	TRBV7-9	TRBJ2-7	TGTGCCAGCAGCTTAGGAGCGGGCTCCTACGAGCAGTACTTC	CASSLGAGSYEQYF
18	TRBD2	.	TRBV27	TRBJ2-3	TGTGCCAGCAGTCAGTGGACTAGCGGGGGGGCTGGCACAGATACGCAGTATTTT	CASSQWTSGGAGTDTQYF
15	.	.	TRBV18	TRBJ1-3	TGTGCCAGCTCACCACCTTCATCTCAGGGGTACACCATATATTTT	CASSPPSSQGYTIYF
16	.	.	TRBV6-4	TRBJ2-1	TGTGCCAGCAGTGACTCGGCTTCTAGCTCCTACAATGAGCAGTTCTTC	CASSDSASSSYNEQFF
13	.	.	TRBV10-1	TRBJ1-1	TGCGCCAGCAGTGAGTCCTCCGGCACTGAAGCTTTCTTT	CASSESSGTEAFF
14	TRBD1	.	TRBV28	TRBJ1-4	TGTGCCAGCGGGGGGCAGGGGGCGGGGGAAAAACTGTTTTTT	CASGGQGAGEKLFF
15	.	few	TRBV6-1	TRBJ2-1	TGTGCCAGCATAGCGGAGGGGACAGTCTACAATGAGCAGTTCTTC	CASIAEGTVYNEQFF